Reported below is one T cell receptor beta chain. Data came from immunoSEQ multiplex PCR; TCRdb stores just in-frame clones and leaves some out. Among 4,000 or so clones listed, 65% to 80% were seen once. The sample belongs to a study of high-grade serous ovarian cancer treatment subgroups. The CDR3 loop spans 17 amino acids. Germline-derived CDR1 and CDR2 are LNHDA and SQIVND (reference sequence). Trimming took off 7 bases at V and 2 bases at J, with 21 bases between the two ends. The tumor samples were collected prior to definitive surgery or chemotherapy. The sequence was collected from a human donor with high-grade serous ovarian cancer. What was sequenced was tumor tissue. The V call is TRBV19, the J call TRBJ1-5; D gene ambiguous. CDR3 region: CASTLIPGRFGNQPQHF. For the CDR3, the DNA is TGTGCCAGTACCCTTATTCCAGGACGATTTGGCAATCAGCCCCAGCATTTT. Supplemented by reference TRBV19 and TRBJ1-5, the full variable domain reads DGGITQSPKYLFRKEGQNVTLSCEQNLNHDAMYWYRQDPGQGLRLIYYSQIVNDFQKGDIAEGYSVSREKKESFPLTVTSAQKNPTAFYLCASTLIPGRFGNQPQHFGDGTRLSIL.